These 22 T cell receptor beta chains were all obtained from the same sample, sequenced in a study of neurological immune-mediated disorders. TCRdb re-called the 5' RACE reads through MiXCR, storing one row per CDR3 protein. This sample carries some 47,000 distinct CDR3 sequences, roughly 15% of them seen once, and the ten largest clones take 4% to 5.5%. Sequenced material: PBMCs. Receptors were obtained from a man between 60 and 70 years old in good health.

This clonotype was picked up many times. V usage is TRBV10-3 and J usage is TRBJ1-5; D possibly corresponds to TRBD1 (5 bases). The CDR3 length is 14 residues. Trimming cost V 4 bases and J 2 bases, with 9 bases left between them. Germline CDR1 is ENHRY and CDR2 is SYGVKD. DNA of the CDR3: TGTGCCATCAGTGCAGGGCTAGGCAATCAGCCCCAGCATTTT. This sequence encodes CAISAGLGNQPQHF.

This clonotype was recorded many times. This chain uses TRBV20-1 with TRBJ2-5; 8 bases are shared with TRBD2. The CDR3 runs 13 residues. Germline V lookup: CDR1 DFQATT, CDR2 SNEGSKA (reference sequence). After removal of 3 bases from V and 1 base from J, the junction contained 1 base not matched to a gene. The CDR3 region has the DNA TGCAGTGCTAGCGGGAGGGCCCAAGAGACCCAGTACTTC. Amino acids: CSASGRAQETQYF.

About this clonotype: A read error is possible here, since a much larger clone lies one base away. The CDR3 DNA is TGTGCCAGCAGCTTAACCCACGACAGGGGGATAACCGGGGAGCTGTTTTTT. This encodes CASSLTHDRGITGELFF. The V call is TRBV7-3, the J call TRBJ2-2; the match to TRBD1 covers 9 bases. Germline lookup yields CDR1 SGHTA and CDR2 FQGTGA. J lost 5 bases, V lost 0 bases, and 7 bases had no gene match. The CDR3 is 17 residues long.

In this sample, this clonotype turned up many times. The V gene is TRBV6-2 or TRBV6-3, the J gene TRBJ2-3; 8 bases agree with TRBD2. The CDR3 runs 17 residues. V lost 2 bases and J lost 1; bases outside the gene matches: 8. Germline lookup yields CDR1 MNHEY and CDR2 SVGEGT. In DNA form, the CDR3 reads TGTGCCAGCAGTTACCAAGAGGCGGGAGGAGGCACAGATACGCAGTATTTT. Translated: CASSYQEAGGGTDTQYF.

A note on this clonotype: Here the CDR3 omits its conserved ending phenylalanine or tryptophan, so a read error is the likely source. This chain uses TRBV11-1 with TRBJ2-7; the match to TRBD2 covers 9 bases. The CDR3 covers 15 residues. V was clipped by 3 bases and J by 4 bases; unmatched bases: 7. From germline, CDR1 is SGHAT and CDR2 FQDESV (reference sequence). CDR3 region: CASSLESGRTYEQYC. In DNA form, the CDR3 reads TGTGCCAGCAGCTTGGAGAGCGGGAGGACATACGAGCAGTACTGC.

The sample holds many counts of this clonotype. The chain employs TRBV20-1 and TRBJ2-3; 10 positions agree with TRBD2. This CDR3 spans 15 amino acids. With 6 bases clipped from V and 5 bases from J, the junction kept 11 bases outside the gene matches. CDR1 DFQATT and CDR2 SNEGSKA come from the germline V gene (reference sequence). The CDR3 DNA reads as TGCAGTGCAGAGCAGCGGGAGGGCCTATTAGATACGCAGTATTTT. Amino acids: CSAEQREGLLDTQYF.

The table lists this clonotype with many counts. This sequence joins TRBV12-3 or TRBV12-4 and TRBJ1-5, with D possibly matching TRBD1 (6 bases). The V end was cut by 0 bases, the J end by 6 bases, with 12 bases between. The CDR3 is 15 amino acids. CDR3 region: CASSLAGQSSQPQHF. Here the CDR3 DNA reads TGTGCCAGCAGTTTAGCTGGACAGTCGAGTCAGCCCCAGCATTTT.

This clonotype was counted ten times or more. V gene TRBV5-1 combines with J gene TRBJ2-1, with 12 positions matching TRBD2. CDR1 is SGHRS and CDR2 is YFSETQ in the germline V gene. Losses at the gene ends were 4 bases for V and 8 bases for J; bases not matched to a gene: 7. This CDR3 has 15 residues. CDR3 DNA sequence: TGCGCCAGCAGCCTACCGACTAGCGGGAGTGATGAGCAGTTCTTC. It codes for CASSLPTSGSDEQFF.

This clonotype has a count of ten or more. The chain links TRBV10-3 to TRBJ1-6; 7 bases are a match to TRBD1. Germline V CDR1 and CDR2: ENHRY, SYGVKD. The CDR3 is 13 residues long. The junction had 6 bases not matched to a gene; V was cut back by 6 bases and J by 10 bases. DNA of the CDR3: TGTGCCATCAGAGACAGGGAAAGATCACCCCTCCACTTT. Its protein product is CAIRDRERSPLHF.

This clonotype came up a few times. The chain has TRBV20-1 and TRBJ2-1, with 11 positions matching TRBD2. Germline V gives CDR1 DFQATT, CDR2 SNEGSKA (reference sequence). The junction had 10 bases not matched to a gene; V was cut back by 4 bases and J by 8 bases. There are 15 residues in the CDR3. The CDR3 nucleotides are TGCAGTGCTAATAGCGGGAGGGCCGTCGCCTATGAGCAGTTCTTC. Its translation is CSANSGRAVAYEQFF.

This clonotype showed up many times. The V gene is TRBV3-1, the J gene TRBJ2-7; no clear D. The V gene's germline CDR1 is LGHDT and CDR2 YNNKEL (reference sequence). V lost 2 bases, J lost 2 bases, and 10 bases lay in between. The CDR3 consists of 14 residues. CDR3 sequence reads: CASSQWMGPYEQYF. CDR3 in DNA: TGTGCCAGCAGCCAATGGATGGGTCCCTACGAGCAGTACTTC.

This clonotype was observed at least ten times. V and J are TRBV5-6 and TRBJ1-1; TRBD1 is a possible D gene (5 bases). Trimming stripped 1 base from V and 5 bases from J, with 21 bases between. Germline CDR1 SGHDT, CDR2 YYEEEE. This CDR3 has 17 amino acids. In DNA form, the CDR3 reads TGTGCCAGCAGCTTGATAGCGGGGCCGCCCAAGGGGACTGAAGCTTTCTTT. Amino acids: CASSLIAGPPKGTEAFF.

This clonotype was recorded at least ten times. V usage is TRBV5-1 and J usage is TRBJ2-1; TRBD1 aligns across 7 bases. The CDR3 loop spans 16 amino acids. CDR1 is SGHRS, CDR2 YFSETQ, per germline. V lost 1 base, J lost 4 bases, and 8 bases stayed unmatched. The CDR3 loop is CASSLTSDRSYNEQFF. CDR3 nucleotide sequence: TGCGCCAGCAGCTTGACCTCGGACAGGAGTTACAATGAGCAGTTCTTC.

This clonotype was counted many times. CDR3 coding DNA: TGCAGTGCCAGTAGCGGGAGCAGCACAGATACGCAGTATTTT. Translation: CSASSGSSTDTQYF. This chain uses TRBV20-1 with TRBJ2-3; 9 bases match TRBD2. From germline, CDR1 is DFQATT and CDR2 SNEGSKA (reference sequence). The CDR3 has 14 amino acids. The junction had 4 bases not matched to a gene; V was cut back by 6 bases and J by 0 bases.

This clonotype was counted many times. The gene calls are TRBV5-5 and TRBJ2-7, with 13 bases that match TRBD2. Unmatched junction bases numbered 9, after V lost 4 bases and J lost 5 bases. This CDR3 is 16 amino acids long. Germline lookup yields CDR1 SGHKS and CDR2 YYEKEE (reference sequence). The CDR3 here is CASSPGLAGVRDEQYF. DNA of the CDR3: TGTGCCAGCAGCCCTGGACTAGCGGGAGTACGGGACGAGCAGTACTTC. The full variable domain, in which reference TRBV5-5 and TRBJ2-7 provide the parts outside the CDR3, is DAGVTQSPTHLIKTRGQQVTLRCSPISGHKSVSWYQQVLGQGPQFIFQYYEKEERGRGNFPDRFSARQFPNYSSELNVNALLLGDSALYLCASSPGLAGVRDEQYFGPGTRLTVT.

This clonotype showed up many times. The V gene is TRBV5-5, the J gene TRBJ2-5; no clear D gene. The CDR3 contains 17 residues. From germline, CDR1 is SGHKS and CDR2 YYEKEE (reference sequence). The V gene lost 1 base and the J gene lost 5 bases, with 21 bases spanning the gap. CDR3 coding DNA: TGTGCCAGCAGCTTGATCGGCCCGGACCACGCCGGGGAGACCCAGTACTTC. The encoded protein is CASSLIGPDHAGETQYF.

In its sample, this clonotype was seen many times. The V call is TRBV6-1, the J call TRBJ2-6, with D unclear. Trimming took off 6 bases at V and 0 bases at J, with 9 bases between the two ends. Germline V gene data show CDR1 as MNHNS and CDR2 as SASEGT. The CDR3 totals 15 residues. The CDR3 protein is CASRDLSSGANVLTF. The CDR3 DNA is TGTGCCAGCAGGGACCTTTCCTCTGGGGCCAACGTCCTGACTTTC.

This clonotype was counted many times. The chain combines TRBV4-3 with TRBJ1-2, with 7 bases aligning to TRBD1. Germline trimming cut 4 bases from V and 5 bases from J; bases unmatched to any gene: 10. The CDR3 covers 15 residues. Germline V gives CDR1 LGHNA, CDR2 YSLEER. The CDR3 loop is CASSPRADREYGYTF. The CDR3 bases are TGCGCCAGCAGCCCTCGGGCCGACAGGGAGTATGGCTACACCTTC.

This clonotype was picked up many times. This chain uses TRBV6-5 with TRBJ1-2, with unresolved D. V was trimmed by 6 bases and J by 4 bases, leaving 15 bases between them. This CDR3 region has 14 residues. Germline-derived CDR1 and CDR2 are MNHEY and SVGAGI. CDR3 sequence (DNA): TGTGCCAGCAGAGTCCCGGGGTTTAGCTATGGCTACACCTTC. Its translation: CASRVPGFSYGYTF.

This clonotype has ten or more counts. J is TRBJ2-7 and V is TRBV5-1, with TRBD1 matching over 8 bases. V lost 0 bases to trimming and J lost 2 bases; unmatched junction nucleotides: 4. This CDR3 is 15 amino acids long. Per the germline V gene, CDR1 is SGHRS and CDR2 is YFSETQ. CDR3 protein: CASSLDGTGPYEQYF. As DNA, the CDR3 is TGCGCCAGCAGCTTGGATGGGACAGGTCCCTACGAGCAGTACTTC.

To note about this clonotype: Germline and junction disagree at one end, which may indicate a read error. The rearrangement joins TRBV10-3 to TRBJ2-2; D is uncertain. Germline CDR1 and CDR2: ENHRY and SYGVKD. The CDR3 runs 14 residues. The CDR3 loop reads CAISAHGDTGELFF. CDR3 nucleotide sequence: TGTGCCATCAGTGCCCATGGCGACACTGGGGAGCTGTTTTTT.

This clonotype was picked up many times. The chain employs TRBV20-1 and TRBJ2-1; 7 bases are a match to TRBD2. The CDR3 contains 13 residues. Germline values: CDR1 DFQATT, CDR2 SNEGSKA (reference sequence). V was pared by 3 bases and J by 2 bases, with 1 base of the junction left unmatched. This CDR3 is CSARSGAYNEQFF. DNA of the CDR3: TGCAGTGCTAGGAGCGGGGCCTACAATGAGCAGTTCTTC.